These T cell receptor beta chains were read from a single sample in a study of cytomegalovirus exposure and HLA in healthy donors. TCRdb keeps only in-frame clones here, not all; method: immunoSEQ multiplex PCR. The sample has just over 150,000 clones, over 60% seen once. The sample comprised PBMCs. The receptors come from a woman aged 40-49 years in good health and CMV-seronegative. Each CDR3 is given with its conserved first and last residue. A D gene is named only where the DNA matches it firmly. The size of a clone is reported for some rows only, either as once, few or many, or as a class for expanded clones.

CDR3 protein,CDR3 DNA,D gene,CDR3 length,V gene,clone size,J gene
CASSEDGLEGDTQYF,TGTGCCAGCAGTGAAGACGGACTAGAGGGAGATACGCAGTATTTT,TRBD2,15,TRBV2,NA,TRBJ2-3
CASSAHGQGGDGYTF,TGTGCCAGCAGCGCCCATGGACAGGGAGGGGATGGCTACACCTTC,TRBD1,15,TRBV9,NA,TRBJ1-2
CASSPSGGGDIQYF,TGTGCCAGCTCACCGTCCGGCGGCGGGGACATTCAGTACTTC,NA,14,TRBV18,NA,TRBJ2-4
CASSRSTGLGRTDTQYF,TGTGCCAGCAGTCGTAGCACAGGGCTCGGACGCACAGATACGCAGTATTTT,NA,17,TRBV2,NA,TRBJ2-3
CASSLVSGNYGYTF,TGTGCCAGCAGCTTAGTTTCCGGTAACTATGGCTACACCTTC,NA,14,TRBV7-8,NA,TRBJ1-2
CATPRGGNNEQFF,TGTGCCACCCCTCGGGGGGGGAACAATGAGCAGTTCTTC,TRBD2,13,TRBV7-9,NA,TRBJ2-1
CASSLRITENTEAFF,TGTGCCAGCAGCCTACGAATAACAGAGAACACTGAAGCTTTCTTT,NA,15,TRBV5-6,NA,TRBJ1-1
CATRAGAGTDTQYF,TGTGCCACGCGTGCGGGGGCGGGCACAGATACGCAGTATTTT,NA,14,TRBV7-9,NA,TRBJ2-3
CASSGPGLDSYNEQFF,TGTGCCAGCAGTGGCCCAGGACTAGACTCCTACAATGAGCAGTTCTTC,TRBD2,16,TRBV6-6,NA,TRBJ2-1
CASRPPGILRENYGYTF,TGTGCCAGCAGACCACCTGGTATCCTCCGGGAGAACTATGGCTACACCTTC,NA,17,TRBV28,NA,TRBJ1-2
CASSEAPTRGKLFF,TGTGCCAGCAGTGAAGCTCCCACTAGGGGGAAACTGTTTTTT,NA,14,TRBV6-1,NA,TRBJ1-4
CATRQGLRKPSGNTIYF,TGTGCCACTCGACAGGGATTGAGAAAACCCTCTGGAAACACCATATATTTT,TRBD1,17,TRBV10-3,NA,TRBJ1-3
CASSSGQGTGELFF,TGCGCCAGCAGCTCCGGACAGGGCACCGGGGAGCTGTTTTTT,TRBD1,14,TRBV5-1,NA,TRBJ2-2
CASRPTDRGLKNTEAFF,TGTGCCAGCAGACCTACGGACAGGGGGCTCAAGAACACTGAAGCTTTCTTT,TRBD1,17,TRBV25-1,NA,TRBJ1-1
CASSYEPGPQHF,TGTGCCAGCAGTTATGAACCGGGGCCCCAGCATTTT,NA,12,TRBV6-5,NA,TRBJ1-5
CASSLGRVETQYF,TGCGCCAGCAGCTTGGGCAGGGTGGAGACCCAGTACTTC,NA,13,TRBV5-1,NA,TRBJ2-5
CASSSSGGEETQYF,TGTGCCAGCAGCTCTAGCGGGGGGGAAGAGACCCAGTACTTC,TRBD2,14,TRBV13,NA,TRBJ2-5
CASSPRSGTQYYGYTF,TGTGCCAGCTCACCACGGTCCGGGACTCAATACTATGGCTACACCTTC,NA,16,TRBV18,NA,TRBJ1-2
CASSYDLRQALLRDGYTF,TGTGCCAGCAGTTACGACCTAAGACAGGCTCTTCTTCGGGATGGCTACACCTTC,NA,18,TRBV27,NA,TRBJ1-2
CASSWGQGANYGYTF,TGTGCCAGCAGCTGGGGACAGGGAGCTAACTATGGCTACACCTTC,TRBD1,15,TRBV5-5,NA,TRBJ1-2
CASSESRQGLTEAFF,TGTGCCAGCAGTGAGTCGCGACAGGGGTTGACTGAAGCTTTCTTT,TRBD1,15,TRBV6-1,few,TRBJ1-1
CASGRGNQETQYF,TGTGCCAGCGGACGGGGGAACCAAGAGACCCAGTACTTC,NA,13,TRBV7-2,NA,TRBJ2-5
CASGYFGLAGGNTGELFF,TGTGCTAGTGGCTACTTTGGACTAGCGGGGGGGAACACCGGGGAGCTGTTTTTT,TRBD2,18,TRBV12-5,NA,TRBJ2-2
CASSSGGGSSPLHF,TGTGCCAGCAGCTCGGGGGGGGGCTCATCACCCCTCCACTTT,NA,14,TRBV13,NA,TRBJ1-6
CASSITGDNSPLHF,TGTGCCAGCAGCATCACAGGGGATAATTCACCCCTCCACTTT,TRBD1,14,TRBV7-9,NA,TRBJ1-6
CASSMTSGTSTDTQYF,TGCGCCAGCAGCATGACTAGCGGGACTAGCACAGATACGCAGTATTTT,TRBD2,16,TRBV5-1,NA,TRBJ2-3
CASTGTSGGIRSDTQYF,TGTGCCAGCACCGGGACTAGCGGGGGTATAAGGTCAGATACGCAGTATTTT,TRBD2,17,TRBV2,NA,TRBJ2-3
CASSKTGTSGGLWNF,TGTGCCAGCAGTAAAACCGGGACTAGCGGGGGTCTATGGAACTTC,TRBD2,15,TRBV2,NA,TRBJ2-5
CASSSRDSNGNTIYF,TGTGCCAGTAGTTCGCGGGACAGTAATGGAAACACCATATATTTT,TRBD1,15,TRBV19,NA,TRBJ1-3
CASRLYGSGTGGYETQYF,TGTGCCAGCCGTCTCTACGGGTCCGGGACAGGGGGCTACGAGACCCAGTACTTC,TRBD1,18,TRBV11-2,NA,TRBJ2-5
CASRDTPNQPQHF,TGTGCCAGCAGGGACACCCCGAATCAGCCCCAGCATTTT,NA,13,TRBV19,few,TRBJ1-5
CASTRLAGASTDTQYF,TGTGCCAGTACCCGGCTAGCGGGGGCTTCAACAGATACGCAGTATTTT,TRBD2,16,TRBV19,NA,TRBJ2-3
CASSGQGGGVEQFF,TGTGCCAGCAGTGGACAAGGCGGGGGGGTTGAGCAGTTCTTC,TRBD2,14,TRBV2,NA,TRBJ2-1
CASRGQGRVNTQYF,TGTGCCAGCAGGGGACAGGGTAGGGTAAATACGCAGTATTTT,TRBD1,14,TRBV27,NA,TRBJ2-3
CATRAGLAGGYEQYF,TGTGCCACCAGAGCCGGACTAGCGGGGGGGTACGAGCAGTACTTC,TRBD2,15,TRBV15,few,TRBJ2-7
CASSMRSGGLYNEQFF,TGTGCCAGCTCAATGAGAAGCGGGGGCCTTTACAATGAGCAGTTCTTC,TRBD2,16,TRBV7-3,NA,TRBJ2-1
CASSETYGTGVWDTQYF,TGTGCCAGCAGTGAAACGTATGGGACAGGGGTTTGGGATACGCAGTATTTT,TRBD1,17,TRBV6-1,NA,TRBJ2-3
CASSFRTGGDQPQHF,TGTGCCAGCAGCTTCCGGACAGGGGGAGACCAGCCCCAGCATTTT,TRBD1,15,TRBV7-2,NA,TRBJ1-5
CASSPMSTDTQYF,TGTGCGAGCAGCCCTATGAGCACAGATACGCAGTATTTT,NA,13,TRBV5-6,NA,TRBJ2-3
CASSLYRGGDEQFF,TGCGCCAGCAGCTTATACAGGGGTGGGGATGAGCAGTTCTTC,TRBD1,14,TRBV5-1,NA,TRBJ2-1
CASGQKTSGANVLTF,TGCGCCAGCGGGCAGAAAACCTCTGGGGCCAACGTCCTGACTTTC,NA,15,TRBV5-1,NA,TRBJ2-6
CASKIADSRNTIYF,TGTGCCAGCAAAATCGCCGACAGCAGAAACACCATATATTTT,NA,14,TRBV6-5,NA,TRBJ1-3
CASSSRLAGVDNEQFF,TGTGCCAGCAGCTCCCGACTAGCGGGGGTAGACAATGAGCAGTTCTTC,TRBD2,16,TRBV5-6,NA,TRBJ2-1
CATSRGTGWGVQETQYF,TGTGCCACCAGCAGAGGGACAGGCTGGGGAGTCCAAGAGACCCAGTACTTC,TRBD1,17,TRBV15,NA,TRBJ2-5
CASSSGTVLTEAFF,TGTGCCAGTAGCTCCGGGACAGTCTTAACTGAAGCTTTCTTT,TRBD1,14,TRBV19,NA,TRBJ1-1
CASSPHQGAYEQYF,TGTGCCAGCAGCCCACACCAGGGGGCATACGAGCAGTACTTC,TRBD1,14,TRBV7-2,few,TRBJ2-7
CASSPGQGIDEQYF,TGTGCCAGCTCACCGGGACAGGGTATTGACGAGCAGTACTTC,TRBD1,14,TRBV18,NA,TRBJ2-7
CASSPVPSGGAGETQYF,TGCGCCAGCAGCCCAGTTCCTAGCGGGGGGGCCGGAGAGACCCAGTACTTC,TRBD2,17,TRBV5-1,NA,TRBJ2-5
CASSEIRSYTEAFF,TGTGCCAGCAGTGAAATTAGGAGTTACACTGAAGCTTTCTTT,NA,14,TRBV2,NA,TRBJ1-1
CASSLSRMNTEAFF,TGCGCCAGCAGCTTGTCCAGAATGAACACTGAAGCTTTCTTT,NA,14,TRBV5-1,few,TRBJ1-1
CASRKQGGGETQYF,TGCGCCAGCCGTAAACAGGGCGGTGGAGAGACCCAGTACTTC,NA,14,TRBV4-1,NA,TRBJ2-5
CASRSLQVGEAFF,TGTGCCAGCAGGTCCCTACAGGTCGGTGAGGCTTTCTTT,NA,13,TRBV2,few,TRBJ1-1
CASSLSRAPTDTQYF,TGTGCCAGTAGTCTCTCTCGAGCCCCAACCGATACGCAGTATTTT,NA,15,TRBV19,few,TRBJ2-3
CASSIDPQGNTEAFF,TGTGCCAGTAGTATAGATCCACAGGGGAACACTGAAGCTTTCTTT,NA,15,TRBV19,NA,TRBJ1-1